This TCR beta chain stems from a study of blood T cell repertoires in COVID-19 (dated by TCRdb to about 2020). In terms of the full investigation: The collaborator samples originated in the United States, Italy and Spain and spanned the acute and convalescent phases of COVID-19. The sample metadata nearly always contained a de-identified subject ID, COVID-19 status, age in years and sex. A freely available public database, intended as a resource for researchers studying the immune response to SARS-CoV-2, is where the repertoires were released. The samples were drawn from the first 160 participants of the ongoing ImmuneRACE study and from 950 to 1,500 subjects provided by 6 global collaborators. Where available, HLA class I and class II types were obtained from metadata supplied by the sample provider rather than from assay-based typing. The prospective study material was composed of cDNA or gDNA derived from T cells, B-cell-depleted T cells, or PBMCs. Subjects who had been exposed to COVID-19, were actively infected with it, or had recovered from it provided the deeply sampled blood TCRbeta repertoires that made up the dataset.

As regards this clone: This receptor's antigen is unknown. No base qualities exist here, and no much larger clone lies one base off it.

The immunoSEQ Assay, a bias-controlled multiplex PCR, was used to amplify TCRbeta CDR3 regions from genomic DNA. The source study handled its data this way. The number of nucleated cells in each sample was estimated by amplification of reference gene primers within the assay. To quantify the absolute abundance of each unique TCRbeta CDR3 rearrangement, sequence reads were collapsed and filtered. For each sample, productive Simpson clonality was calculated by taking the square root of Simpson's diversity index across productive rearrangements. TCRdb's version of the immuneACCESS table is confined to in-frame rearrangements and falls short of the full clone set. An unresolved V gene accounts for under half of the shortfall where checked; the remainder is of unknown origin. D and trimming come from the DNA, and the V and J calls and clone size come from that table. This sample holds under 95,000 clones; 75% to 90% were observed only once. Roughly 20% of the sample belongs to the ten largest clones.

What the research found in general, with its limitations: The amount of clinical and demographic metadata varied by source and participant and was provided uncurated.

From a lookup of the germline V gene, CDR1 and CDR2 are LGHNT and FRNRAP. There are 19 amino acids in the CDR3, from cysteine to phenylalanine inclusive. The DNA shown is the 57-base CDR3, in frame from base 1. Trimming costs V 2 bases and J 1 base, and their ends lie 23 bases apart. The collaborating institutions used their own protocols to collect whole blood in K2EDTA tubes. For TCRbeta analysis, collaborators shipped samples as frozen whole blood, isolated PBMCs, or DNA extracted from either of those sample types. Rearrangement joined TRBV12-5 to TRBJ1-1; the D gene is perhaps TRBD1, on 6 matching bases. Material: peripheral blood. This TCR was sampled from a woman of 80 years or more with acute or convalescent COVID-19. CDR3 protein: CASGLTTGGRGGGNTEAFF. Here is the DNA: TGTGCTAGTGGTTTGACCACCGGGGGGCGCGGGGGCGGGAACACTGAAGCTTTCTTT.